Listed here is a single T cell receptor (beta chain). Its matching antigen is unknown. The source of the sample is a study of identical twins. Study findings and constraints: Part of the zero-insertion signal could reflect confounding by invariant MAIT and iNKT cells.

TCRdb redid the calling of the 5' RACE reads with MiXCR, one entry per CDR3 protein. The table includes a few hundred thousand distinct CDR3 sequences, more than 8% detected once. The CDR3 runs 14 residues. V shed 9 bases, J shed 4 bases, and the junction held 11 bases outside the gene matches. Germline V gene sequence: CDR1 LGHNT, CDR2 FRNRAP. These sequences were also reported in another study, on yellow fever vaccine responses in identical twins.

Sequenced sample: CD8+ T cells sorted from blood. This receptor was obtained from a woman between 18 and 30 years old in good health. The V call is TRBV12-5, the J call TRBJ1-2; 7 nucleotides align to TRBD1. The CDR3 sequence is CASGTQGTLYGYTF. The CDR3 region has the DNA TGTGCTAGCGGAACACAGGGGACTCTCTATGGCTACACCTTC.